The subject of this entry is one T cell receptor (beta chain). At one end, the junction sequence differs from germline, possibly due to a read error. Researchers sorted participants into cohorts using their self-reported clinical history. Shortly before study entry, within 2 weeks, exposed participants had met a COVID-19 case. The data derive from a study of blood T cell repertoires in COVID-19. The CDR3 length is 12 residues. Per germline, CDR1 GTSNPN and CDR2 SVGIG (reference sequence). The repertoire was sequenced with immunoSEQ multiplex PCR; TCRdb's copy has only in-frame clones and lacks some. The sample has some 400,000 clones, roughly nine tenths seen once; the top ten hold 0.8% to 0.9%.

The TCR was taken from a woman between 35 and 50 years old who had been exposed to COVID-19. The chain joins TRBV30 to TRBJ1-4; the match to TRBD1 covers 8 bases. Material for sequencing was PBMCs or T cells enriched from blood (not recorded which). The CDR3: CAWSVGTGHGVF. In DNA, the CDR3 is TGTGCCTGGAGTGTAGGGACAGGCCATGGTGTTTTT.